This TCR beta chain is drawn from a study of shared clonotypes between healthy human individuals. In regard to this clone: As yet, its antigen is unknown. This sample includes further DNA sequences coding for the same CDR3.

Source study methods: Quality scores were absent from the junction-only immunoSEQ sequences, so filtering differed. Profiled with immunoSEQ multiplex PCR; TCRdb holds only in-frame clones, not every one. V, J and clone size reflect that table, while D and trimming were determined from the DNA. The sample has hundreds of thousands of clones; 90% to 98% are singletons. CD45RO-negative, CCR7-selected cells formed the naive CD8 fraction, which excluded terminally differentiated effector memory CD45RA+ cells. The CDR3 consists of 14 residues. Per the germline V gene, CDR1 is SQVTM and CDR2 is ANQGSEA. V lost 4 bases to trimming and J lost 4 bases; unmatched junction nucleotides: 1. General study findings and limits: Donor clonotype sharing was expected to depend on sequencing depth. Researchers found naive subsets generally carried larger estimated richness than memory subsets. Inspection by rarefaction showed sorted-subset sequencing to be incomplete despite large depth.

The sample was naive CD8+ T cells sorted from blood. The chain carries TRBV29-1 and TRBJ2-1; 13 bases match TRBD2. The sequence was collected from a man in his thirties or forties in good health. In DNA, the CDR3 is TGCAGCGTTGGGACTAGCGGGAGTTACAATGAGCAGTTCTTC. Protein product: CSVGTSGSYNEQFF.